This is a list of T cell receptor beta chains from one sample in a study of blood T cell repertoires in COVID-19. This table comes from immunoSEQ multiplex PCR, and its TCRdb copy is limited to in-frame clones, with some not included. The sample holds approximately 220,000 clones, approximately 87% seen once. Sequenced input: peripheral blood. All receptors derive from a man in his sixties who had recovered from COVID-19. CDR3s include the opening cysteine and the closing phenylalanine or tryptophan. A D gene is named only where the DNA matches it firmly. Rows give clone size only sometimes, using once, few, many, or a class for an expanded clone.

d_call j_call v_call clone_size cdr3_aa cdr3_nt
TRBD1 TRBJ2-3 TRBV24-1 . CATSESTGGSFTDTQYF TGTGCCACCAGTGAATCTACAGGGGGTTCCTTCACAGATACGCAGTATTTT
TRBD2 TRBJ2-7 TRBV27 . CASSYRAGRTSGSTYEQYF TGTGCCAGCAGTTATAGGGCCGGAAGGACTAGCGGTTCTACCTACGAGCAGTACTTC
. TRBJ2-5 TRBV24-1 . CATSDPRGPGETQYF TGTGCCACCAGTGACCCCCGTGGGCCGGGGGAGACCCAGTACTTC
. TRBJ1-4 TRBV5-1 few CASSLGGQQEKLFF TGCGCCAGCAGCTTGGGCGGCCAACAAGAAAAACTGTTTTTT
TRBD1 TRBJ1-4 TRBV3-1/TRBV3-2 . CASSPGQGSEKLFF TGTGCCAGCAGCCCGGGACAGGGAAGTGAAAAACTGTTTTTT
. TRBJ2-5 TRBV15 few CATSAGFTQYF TGTGCCACCAGCGCGGGGTTCACCCAGTACTTC
. TRBJ2-1 TRBV6-2/TRBV6-3 . CASSYDSLREQFF TGTGCCAGCAGTTACGACTCTTTAAGGGAGCAGTTCTTC
TRBD1 TRBJ2-1 TRBV29-1 . CSVERQGARENNEQFF TGCAGCGTTGAACGACAGGGGGCGAGGGAAAACAATGAGCAGTTCTTC
. TRBJ1-2 TRBV14 . CASSQAGAPANYGYTF TGTGCCAGCAGCCAAGCTGGGGCCCCAGCTAACTATGGCTACACCTTC
TRBD2 TRBJ2-7 TRBV28 . CASSLGGRVHEQYF TGTGCCAGCAGTTTAGGCGGGAGAGTGCACGAGCAGTACTTC
TRBD1 TRBJ1-2 TRBV4-1 . CASSRGQDIVYGYTF TGCGCCAGCAGCAGGGGACAGGACATTGTATATGGCTACACCTTC
TRBD1 TRBJ1-2 TRBV6-5 . CASSYSTGGNYGYTF TGTGCCAGCAGTTACTCGACAGGGGGTAACTATGGCTACACCTTC
. TRBJ1-2 TRBV5-4 . CASSSVYYGYTF TGTGCCAGCAGCTCAGTGTACTATGGCTACACCTTC
TRBD1 TRBJ2-1 TRBV6-2/TRBV6-3 . CASSTGTALHEQFF TGTGCCAGCAGCACCGGGACAGCCCTGCATGAGCAGTTCTTC
. TRBJ2-2 TRBV5-4 . CASSPAGGTGELFF TGTGCCAGCTCCCCGGCCGGGGGCACCGGGGAGCTGTTTTTT
TRBD1 TRBJ1-5 TRBV10-2 . CASSEGVRTGVGQPQHF TGCGCCAGCAGTGAGGGGGTGAGGACAGGGGTGGGTCAGCCCCAGCATTTT
. TRBJ1-6 TRBV3-1/TRBV3-2 . CASSRPGQINSPLHF TGTGCCAGCAGCCGACCGGGACAAATTAATTCACCCCTCCACTTT
TRBD1 TRBJ2-5 TRBV7-2 . CASSSFWRDREETQYF TGTGCCAGCAGCTCCTTCTGGCGGGACAGGGAAGAGACCCAGTACTTC
. TRBJ2-7 TRBV9 . CASSPQGQEQYF TGTGCCAGCAGCCCTCAAGGACAGGAGCAGTACTTC
TRBD2 TRBJ2-2 TRBV4-2 . CASSQDKAGANTGELFF TGTGCCAGCAGCCAAGATAAGGCGGGGGCGAACACCGGGGAGCTGTTTTTT
TRBD2 TRBJ2-7 TRBV11-2 . CASSHSSGAGSSYEQYF TGTGCCAGCAGCCACTCGAGCGGGGCGGGATCCTCCTACGAGCAGTACTTC
TRBD1 TRBJ1-2 TRBV28 . CASSLGDRVGGYTF TGTGCCAGCAGTCTAGGGGACAGGGTAGGTGGCTACACCTTC
. TRBJ2-1 TRBV9 . CASSRNDEQFF TGTGCCAGCAGTAGAAACGATGAGCAGTTCTTC
. TRBJ2-7 TRBV18 . CASSRTDVSYEQYF TGTGCCAGCTCGCGGACAGACGTATCCTACGAGCAGTACTTC
. TRBJ1-3 TRBV12-5 once CASGLMSVGNTIYF TGTGCTAGTGGTTTGATGTCAGTTGGAAACACCATATATTTT
. TRBJ1-5 TRBV12-3/TRBV12-4 . CASTMRGNQPQHF TGTGCCAGCACAATGCGAGGCAATCAGCCCCAGCATTTT
. TRBJ1-1 TRBV7-3 . CASSPLGGPPEAFF TGTGCCAGCAGCCCCCTCGGTGGGCCCCCTGAAGCTTTCTTT
. TRBJ2-7 TRBV7-9 . CASSLITGVGGYEQYF TGTGCCAGCAGCTTGATAACGGGAGTCGGAGGCTACGAGCAGTACTTC
TRBD1 TRBJ2-7 TRBV6-5 . CASSLGQVSSYEQYF TGTGCCAGCAGTCTGGGACAGGTGAGCTCCTACGAGCAGTACTTC
. TRBJ2-7 TRBV6-5 . CASWAEAGRYEQYF TGTGCCAGCTGGGCAGAGGCAGGGCGATACGAGCAGTACTTC
TRBD2 TRBJ2-1 TRBV11-3 . CASSPTSGSYEQFF TGTGCCAGCAGCCCGACTAGCGGGAGCTATGAGCAGTTCTTC
TRBD1 TRBJ1-1 TRBV5-1 . CASRSQTGETEAFF TGCGCCAGCAGATCTCAGACAGGGGAAACTGAAGCTTTCTTT
. TRBJ1-5 TRBV27 . CASSPFNQPQHF TGTGCCAGCAGTCCTTTCAATCAGCCCCAGCATTTT
. TRBJ1-6 TRBV18 . CASSPESNSPLHF TGTGCCAGCTCACCCGAGAGTAATTCACCCCTCCACTTT
. TRBJ2-5 TRBV30 . CAWSESSLETQYF TGTGCCTGGAGTGAATCCTCCTTAGAGACCCAGTACTTC
. TRBJ2-7 TRBV7-9 . CASSQNLVGGQTSYEQYF TGTGCCAGCAGCCAAAATTTAGTTGGCGGACAAACGTCCTACGAGCAGTACTTC
. TRBJ2-1 TRBV12-3/TRBV12-4 . CASRTLLEPEQFF TGTGCCAGCAGAACTCTACTAGAGCCTGAGCAGTTCTTC
TRBD2 TRBJ2-2 TRBV28 . CASSPPSGRAPNTGELFF TGTGCCAGCAGCCCCCCCAGCGGGAGGGCCCCGAACACCGGGGAGCTGTTTTTT
TRBD2 TRBJ2-3 TRBV30 . CAWSPLAGSTDTQYF TGTGCCTGGAGCCCCCTAGCGGGCAGCACAGATACGCAGTATTTT
. TRBJ2-2 TRBV6-2/TRBV6-3 . CASSPPDMNTGELFF TGTGCCAGCAGCCCCCCGGACATGAACACCGGGGAGCTGTTTTTT
. TRBJ1-2 TRBV23-1 . CASSPRQSYGYTF TGCGCCAGCAGTCCGAGACAGTCCTATGGCTACACCTTC
. TRBJ1-1 TRBV28 once CASSLFRGGTYTEAFF TGTGCCAGCAGTTTATTTCGGGGCGGGACCTACACTGAAGCTTTCTTT
. TRBJ1-5 TRBV2 . CASSERGLRNQPQHF TGTGCCAGCAGTGAACGAGGGTTGCGCAATCAGCCCCAGCATTTT
. TRBJ1-2 TRBV7-9 . CASSPQGGSGTDTF TGTGCCAGCAGTCCTCAGGGAGGAAGTGGGACGGACACCTTC
TRBD1 TRBJ1-1 TRBV7-9 . CASSPYTGTGGKNTEAFF TGTGCCAGCAGCCCGTATACCGGGACAGGGGGTAAAAATACTGAAGCTTTCTTT
TRBD2 TRBJ2-7 TRBV12-3/TRBV12-4 . CASRYGLDYEQYF TGTGCCAGCAGATACGGACTAGACTACGAGCAGTACTTC
. TRBJ1-1 TRBV3-1/TRBV3-2 . CASSQVSGFTEAFF TGTGCCAGCAGCCAAGTTTCCGGGTTCACTGAAGCTTTCTTT
. TRBJ2-3 TRBV4-1 . CASSQAGVGDTQYF TGCGCCAGCAGCCAAGCAGGGGTGGGGGATACGCAGTATTTT
. TRBJ1-1 TRBV6-1 . CASSEGSGNVEAFF TGTGCCAGCAGTGAAGGGTCGGGGAACGTTGAAGCTTTCTTT
. TRBJ1-3 TRBV5-1 . CASSLVGSTSGNTIYF TGCGCCAGCAGCTTGGTTGGGAGCACCTCTGGAAACACCATATATTTT
TRBD2 TRBJ2-3 TRBV5-6 few CASNLWGGSSTDTQYF TGTGCCAGCAACCTATGGGGGGGTTCTAGCACAGATACGCAGTATTTT
TRBD2 TRBJ2-1 TRBV27 . CASSLSIITSAVSGRTYSYNEQFF TGTGCCAGCAGTTTATCGATAATTACGTCCGCGGTTAGCGGGAGGACCTACTCCTACAATGAGCAGTTCTTC